These 15 T cell receptor beta chains originate from one sample sequenced in a study of T cell responses to AZD1222 COVID-19 vaccine. The table came from immunoSEQ multiplex PCR; TCRdb's copy has only in-frame clones and leaves some out. The repertoire holds roughly 100,000 clones, with about 86% as singletons. Here the sequenced sample was peripheral blood, taken on day 0 of AZD1222 vaccination. Receptors originate from an adult in good health.

In nucleotides, the CDR3 is TGTGCCAGCAGCTTAGGGACAGTCGAGGCCAATCAGCCCCAGCATTTT. Protein sequence: CASSLGTVEANQPQHF. V gene TRBV7-6 combines with J gene TRBJ1-5; D may be TRBD1 (6 bases). The V gene lost 1 base and the J gene lost 3 bases, with 13 bases spanning the gap. This CDR3 is 16 amino acids long. The germline gives CDR1 SGHVS, CDR2 FNYEAQ.

The chain couples TRBV2 to TRBJ2-7; 9 nucleotides line up with TRBD1. Germline CDR1 SNHLY, CDR2 FYNNEI. The CDR3 covers 13 residues. The ends lost 4 bases at V and 6 bases at J; junction bases unmatched: 4. The DNA for the CDR3 is TGTGCCAGCAGTGGGGACAGGGTGGGCGAGCAGTACTTC. This encodes CASSGDRVGEQYF.

Comments on this clone: At the DNA level, this CDR3 is encoded by other sequences in the same sample as well. V and J are TRBV9 and TRBJ1-6; 8 bases align to TRBD1. The V gene end was trimmed by 3 bases and the J gene end by 7 bases; junction bases not matched to a gene: 6. Germline V CDR1 and CDR2: SGDLS, YYNGEE. CDR3 length equals 15 residues. The CDR3 sequence: CASSAGTGGNSPLHF. The CDR3 DNA follows: TGTGCCAGCAGCGCCGGGACAGGCGGGAATTCACCCCTCCACTTT.

The rearrangement links TRBV11-3 to TRBJ1-3; D is ambiguous. V was shortened by 0 bases and J by 4 bases, with 7 bases between the two germline ends. Germline CDR1 SGHNT, CDR2 YENEEA. The CDR3 spans 14 residues. CDR3 nucleotides: TGTGCCAGCAGCTTAGATCCGGTCGGAAACACCATATATTTT. As protein: CASSLDPVGNTIYF.

The chain joins TRBV5-4 to TRBJ1-1, with D perhaps matching TRBD1 (6 bases). V dropped 2 bases and J dropped 3 bases, with 11 bases sitting between them. The CDR3 contains 14 residues. Germline values: CDR1 SGHNT, CDR2 YYREEE (reference sequence). This CDR3 is CASSFKGGDTEAFF. Here the CDR3 DNA reads TGTGCCAGCAGCTTTAAGGGGGGTGACACTGAAGCTTTCTTT.

The genes are TRBV20-1 and TRBJ1-2; 8 positions agree with TRBD1. Germline CDR1 DFQATT, CDR2 SNEGSKA (reference sequence). The V gene end was trimmed by 3 bases and the J gene end by 7 bases; junction bases not matched to a gene: 4. This CDR3 region has 12 residues. CDR3 DNA sequence: TGCAGTGCTAGTAAACAGGGGGGTGGCTACACCTTC. It encodes CSASKQGGGYTF.

This rearrangement joins TRBV6-5 to TRBJ1-1; the D gene is possibly TRBD1 (6 bases). Germline lookup yields CDR1 MNHEY and CDR2 SVGAGI. CDR3 length: 14 residues. The germline V and J ends were trimmed by 4 bases and 6 bases, with 15 bases remaining between them. The CDR3 here is CASSWGAKLAEAFF. CDR3 bases: TGTGCCAGCAGTTGGGGGGCCAAGCTGGCTGAAGCTTTCTTT.

The chain joins TRBV7-9 to TRBJ1-3; D not resolved. This CDR3 region has 13 residues. The V end was cut by 5 bases, the J end by 4 bases, with 9 bases between. Germline lookup yields CDR1 SEHNR and CDR2 FQNEAQ (reference sequence). CDR3 sequence reads: CASSVGAGNTIYF. The CDR3 DNA is TGTGCCAGCAGCGTGGGCGCCGGAAACACCATATATTTT.

V and J are TRBV18 and TRBJ2-7, with D unclear. CDR1 KGHSH and CDR2 LQKENI come from the germline V gene. The CDR3 is made up of 12 amino acids. V was clipped by 6 bases and J by 4 bases, with 10 bases between them. For the CDR3, the DNA is TGTGCCAGCTCCCCGGACGGATACGAGCAGTACTTC. Translation: CASSPDGYEQYF.

The chain carries TRBV13 and TRBJ1-5; the match to TRBD1 covers 8 bases. Germline assignment: CDR1 PRHDT and CDR2 FYEKMQ (reference sequence). V shed 4 bases and J 5 bases; nucleotides not matched to a gene: 1. This CDR3 comprises 13 residues. The CDR3 sequence: CASSSGQDQPQHF. The CDR3 DNA follows: TGTGCCAGCAGCTCGGGACAGGATCAGCCCCAGCATTTT.

The chain uses TRBV27 and TRBJ1-6; D might be TRBD1 (5 bases). The CDR3 extends over 16 amino acids. From germline, CDR1 is MNHEY and CDR2 SMNVEV (reference sequence). V lost 5 bases, J lost 4 bases, and 15 bases lay in between. DNA of the CDR3: TGTGCCAGCAGTGTCTTGGACACCGCTTATAATTCACCCCTCCACTTT. Translation gives CASSVLDTAYNSPLHF.

This sequence joins TRBV12-5 and TRBJ2-2; D gene unclear. Trimming shortened V by 6 bases and J by 5 bases, and 7 bases separated the two germline ends. From germline, CDR1 is LGHNT and CDR2 FRNRAP. The CDR3 length is 12 residues. CDR3 sequence reads: CASGTETGELFF. The DNA of the CDR3 is TGTGCTAGTGGAACTGAGACCGGGGAGCTGTTTTTT.

V usage is TRBV6-2 or TRBV6-3 and J usage is TRBJ1-1, with TRBD1 identical over 9 bases. Trimming took 6 bases from V and 4 from J; bases not matched to a gene: 12. Germline lookup yields CDR1 MNHEY and CDR2 SVGEGT. The CDR3 has 16 amino acids. The CDR3 DNA reads TGTGCCAGCAGCCCTACTTACAGGGGGCGGTCCACTGAAGCTTTCTTT. It yields the protein CASSPTYRGRSTEAFF.

The chain carries TRBV3-1 (or the pseudogene TRBV3-2) and TRBJ1-5; TRBD1 matches 7 bases. V lost 2 bases and J lost 0; bases outside the gene matches: 4. Germline V lookup: CDR1 LGHDT, CDR2 YNNKEL (reference sequence). There are 16 residues in the CDR3. This chain's CDR3 is CASSQTDRDSNQPQHF. CDR3 in DNA: TGTGCCAGCAGCCAAACCGACAGGGATAGCAATCAGCCCCAGCATTTT.

The chain has TRBV18 and TRBJ1-1; TRBD1 is a possible D gene (5 bases). This CDR3 region has 13 residues. V lost 6 bases to trimming and J lost 7 bases, with 15 bases between them. CDR1 is KGHSH and CDR2 is LQKENI in the germline V gene. The CDR3 DNA sequence: TGTGCCAGCTCCAGCCAGGGTGGAAATGAAGCTTTCTTT. Protein product: CASSSQGGNEAFF.